One and the same sample provided the 4 T cell receptor beta chains below, sequenced in a study of blood T cell repertoires in COVID-19. Produced via immunoSEQ multiplex PCR; TCRdb's table is partial and in-frame only. The sample contains about 250,000 clones, approximately 88% of which appear only once. Material: peripheral blood. Receptors originate from a woman aged 25 to 39 with COVID-19, enrolled during active disease.

The chain recombines TRBV5-4 with TRBJ2-3, with TRBD2 matching over 7 bases. Unmatched junction bases numbered 6, after V lost 0 bases and J lost 8 bases. The CDR3 runs to 14 residues. CDR1 and CDR2 from the germline V gene are SGHNT and YYREEE (reference sequence). The DNA for the CDR3 is TGTGCCAGCAGCTTGGCGGGGGGTGCAGGTACGCAGTATTTT. Translation gives CASSLAGGAGTQYF.

The CDR3 DNA sequence: TGTGCCAGCAGCCAAGATTACAGGGCCGGGTACGAGCAGTACTTC. Translated: CASSQDYRAGYEQYF. The chain combines TRBV7-2 with TRBJ2-7, with a weak D call TRBD1 (6 bases). In germline, CDR1 is SGHTA, CDR2 FQGNSA. The length of the CDR3 is 15 residues. V shed 5 bases and J shed 4 bases, with 18 bases lying between them. The full variable domain, its missing parts supplied by reference TRBV7-2 and TRBJ2-7, is GAGVSQSPSNKVTEKGKDVELRCDPISGHTALYWYRQSLGQGLEFLIYFQGNSAPDKSGLPSDRFSAERTGGSVSTLTIQRTQQEDSAVYLCASSQDYRAGYEQYFGPGTRLTVT.

The chain combines TRBV19 with TRBJ2-1; D perhaps matches TRBD1 (6 bases). CDR1 is LNHDA, CDR2 SQIVND, per germline (reference sequence). Trimming took 7 bases from V and 2 from J, leaving 12 bases between them. The CDR3 sequence is 14 residues long. CDR3 sequence: CASTTGQTYNEQFF. The CDR3, as DNA: TGTGCCAGTACAACGGGACAAACCTACAATGAGCAGTTCTTC.

The rearrangement joins TRBV11-3 to TRBJ2-3, with 7 bases that match TRBD2. Germline lookup yields CDR1 SGHNT and CDR2 YENEEA. Trimming at V came to 4 bases and at J to 1 base, leaving 8 bases not matched to a gene. The CDR3 consists of 16 residues. CDR3 in amino acids: CASSSRGSGGTDTQYF. The DNA of the CDR3 is TGTGCCAGCAGCTCCCGTGGGAGCGGGGGCACAGATACGCAGTATTTT.